A single sample is the source of the 5 T cell receptor beta chains below, sequenced in a study of blood T cell repertoires in COVID-19. Sequencing was performed with immunoSEQ multiplex PCR; in TCRdb, only in-frame clones are kept and a portion is missing. This repertoire shows 75,000 to 95,000 clones, 87% found once; its top ten account for about 1.2%. Sequencing input: peripheral blood. These receptors originate from a human donor in a cohort sampled during active COVID-19.

The J gene is TRBJ2-7, the V gene TRBV6-6, with D possibly matching TRBD1 (5 bases). This CDR3 has 11 residues. Germline lookup yields CDR1 MNHNY and CDR2 SVGAGI (reference sequence). Trimming shortened V by 8 bases and J by 7 bases, and 12 bases separated the two germline ends. CDR3 protein: CASWQGGEQYF. The CDR3 nucleotides are TGTGCCAGCTGGCAGGGTGGGGAGCAGTACTTC.

The rearrangement links TRBV13 to TRBJ2-7; D perhaps matches TRBD2 (7 bases). This CDR3 is built from 13 residues. Germline V lookup: CDR1 PRHDT, CDR2 FYEKMQ (reference sequence). Trimming pared 1 base from V and 8 bases from J, leaving 12 bases between. CDR3 sequence: CASSLEGGAKQYF. Here the CDR3 DNA reads TGTGCCAGCAGCTTAGAAGGGGGGGCCAAGCAGTACTTC.

This clone was found a few times. The genes are TRBV5-1 and TRBJ2-1; 7 nucleotides agree with TRBD1. The V gene's germline CDR1 is SGHRS and CDR2 YFSETQ. V shed 7 bases, J shed 5 bases, and the junction held 12 bases outside the gene matches. The CDR3 has 15 amino acids. CDR3 sequence: CASRERGQHNNEQFF. In DNA form, the CDR3 reads TGCGCCAGCCGGGAAAGGGGACAGCACAACAATGAGCAGTTCTTC.

The chain uses TRBV29-1 and TRBJ1-3; 8 positions match TRBD1. The CDR3 consists of 14 residues. The junction had 1 base not matched to a gene; V was cut back by 3 bases and J by 0 bases. The germline gives CDR1 SQVTM, CDR2 ANQGSEA. The CDR3 region is CSVDTGGSGNTIYF. CDR3 DNA sequence: TGCAGCGTTGATACAGGGGGCTCTGGAAACACCATATATTTT.

This clone was observed once. The chain couples TRBV24-1 to TRBJ1-5; a weak D match, TRBD1 (6 bases). V was pared by 1 base and J by 3 bases, with 12 bases between. The CDR3 has 16 residues. Germline CDR1 and CDR2: KGHDR and SFDVKD. This CDR3 is CATSDLWGPPNQPQHF. The CDR3 region has the DNA TGTGCCACCAGTGATTTATGGGGGCCCCCCAATCAGCCCCAGCATTTT.